Listed below are T cell receptor beta chains from one sample, sequenced in a study of regulatory T cells in long-lasting Graves disease. MiXCR was run by TCRdb on the multiplex PCR reads, yielding one entry per CDR3 protein. The top ten hold around 21% of the sample, which has fewer than 450,000 distinct CDR3 sequences, around 20% seen once. The sample consisted of peripheral blood mononuclear cells (PBMCs), taken when the disease was refractory, from a patient treated with antithyroid drugs. The receptors here all came from a female donor with Graves disease. The CDR3 runs from the conserved cysteine through the conserved F or W. D genes are given only for firm matches. Some rows mark clone size as missing; the rest say once, few, many or name a class of expanded clone.

>TRBV5-1|TRBD1|TRBJ1-4|-
TGCGCCAGCAGCCCCGGAAGAGGACAGGGGAATGCTGAAAAACTGTTTTTT
CASSPGRGQGNAEKLFF
>TRBV7-9|-|TRBJ2-7|-
TGTGCCAGCAGCCCGGGGTTCGGGAGCTCCTACGAGCAGTACTTC
CASSPGFGSSYEQYF
>TRBV3-1|TRBD2|TRBJ2-5|many
TGTGCCAGCAGCGATCCTTTGGCGGGAGGGAGTGAGACCCAGTACTTC
CASSDPLAGGSETQYF
>TRBV27|-|TRBJ1-5|many
TGTGCCAGCAGACAGGGAGGCAATCAGCCCCAGCATTTT
CASRQGGNQPQHF
>TRBV7-3|-|TRBJ2-3|-
TGTGCCAGCAGCTTTGAACTAACGGGGAACACAGATACGCAGTATTTT
CASSFELTGNTDTQYF
>TRBV30|-|TRBJ1-1|-
TGTGCCTGCATAGGAGGGGCCCGTGAAGCTTTCTTT
CACIGGAREAFF
>TRBV15|TRBD1|TRBJ1-6|many
TGTGCCACCAGAGGTGACAGGGAGGATTCACCCCTCCACTTT
CATRGDREDSPLHF
>TRBV20-1|-|TRBJ2-7|-
TGCAGTGCTGAACAGGGCTACGAGCAGTACTTC
CSAEQGYEQYF
>TRBV6-1|-|TRBJ2-2|many
TGTGCCGCGAGAGGTGGCTTCGGGGAGCTGTTTTTT
CAARGGFGELFF
>TRBV11-2|-|TRBJ2-3|-
TGTGCCAGCAGCCATTATGGACAGGACTACACAGATACGCAGTATTTT
CASSHYGQDYTDTQYF
>TRBV14|TRBD1|TRBJ1-2|-
TGTGCCAGCAGCGACGACAGGGGAATCTATGGCTACACCTTC
CASSDDRGIYGYTF
>TRBV6-1|TRBD2|TRBJ2-2|-
TGTGCCAGCAACTCAGGACTAGCGGGAGCGCCAGGGTTCGGCGGGGAGCTGTTTTTT
CASNSGLAGAPGFGGELFF
>TRBV5-6|TRBD1|TRBJ2-5|-
TGTGCCAGCAGCTTGTCCGGGCAGGGGGAAGAGACCCAGTACTTC
CASSLSGQGEETQYF
>TRBV20-1|-|TRBJ2-7|-
TGCAGTGCTAGAGCCCCCGACAGGAGTCCCTACGAGCAGTACTTC
CSARAPDRSPYEQYF
>TRBV29-1|TRBD2|TRBJ2-7|few
TGCAGCGTTGTCGTCGGCAGGACTAGGGAGCAGTACTTC
CSVVVGRTREQYF
>TRBV12-3/TRBV12-4|-|TRBJ2-3|-
TGTGCCAGCAGTGACCCGCCCTATACGCAGTATTTT
CASSDPPYTQYF
>TRBV2|TRBD2|TRBJ2-5|many
TGTGCCAGCACCCCGCGGGGGGGACAAGAGACCCAGTACTTC
CASTPRGGQETQYF
>TRBV6-1|-|TRBJ1-2|-
TGTGCCAGCAGAGCAGGGACCACTAACTATGGCTACACCTTC
CASRAGTTNYGYTF
>TRBV5-1|TRBD2|TRBJ2-7|few
TGCGCCAGCAGCTTGACTAGCGGGAGAGGAGACGAGCAGTACTTC
CASSLTSGRGDEQYF
>TRBV29-1|-|TRBJ2-7|few
TGCAGCGTTGCGAGACTAACGGACTCCTACGAGCAGTACTTC
CSVARLTDSYEQYF
>TRBV28|-|TRBJ1-1|many
TGTGCCAGCTGGGGGGGGGAGAACACTGAAGCTTTCTTT
CASWGGENTEAFF
>TRBV19|-|TRBJ1-2|-
TGTGCCAGCACCGGAGGGGGGTATGGCTACACCTTC
CASTGGGYGYTF
>TRBV14|-|TRBJ2-2|-
TGTGCCAGCAGCCAAGTACTAGGGTCTGGGGAGCTGTTTTTT
CASSQVLGSGELFF
>TRBV6-1|TRBD1|TRBJ1-1|many
TGTGCCAGCAGTCTCTTAGACAGGGTGGATTCTGAAGCTTTCTTT
CASSLLDRVDSEAFF
>TRBV20-1|TRBD1|TRBJ1-5|-
TGCAGTGCTAGAGATTTCGGACAGGGGGATTTCAGCAATCAGCCCCAGCATTTT
CSARDFGQGDFSNQPQHF
>TRBV19|-|TRBJ2-3|-
TGTGCCAGTAGTTTTCCCGCAGACCATACGCAGTATTTT
CASSFPADHTQYF
>TRBV6-1|-|TRBJ1-5|many
TGTGCCAGCAGTGAGTTCAGCCTTACTAGCAATCAGCCCCAGCATTTT
CASSEFSLTSNQPQHF
>TRBV27|-|TRBJ1-5|few
TGTGCCAGCAGTTTGAACCATCCAGGGCAGCCCCAGCATTTT
CASSLNHPGQPQHF
>TRBV2|-|TRBJ1-6|many
TGTGCCAGCCAGGGGAGCTCCTATAATTCACCCCTCCACTTT
CASQGSSYNSPLHF
>TRBV7-2|-|TRBJ1-2|many
TGTGCCAGCAGTTTTTTACAGGGAGGGGTCCCGTCCGGCTTC
CASSFLQGGVPSGF
>TRBV30|-|TRBJ1-1|-
TGTGCCTGGAGGGGGACCACCACTGAAGCTTTCTTT
CAWRGTTTEAFF
>TRBV6-1|TRBD1|TRBJ1-2|many
TGTGCCAGCAGTGAGGGGACAGGTGGATATGGCTACACCTTC
CASSEGTGGYGYTF
>TRBV7-8|-|TRBJ2-1|once
TGTGCCAGCAGCTCGACCCGGGGTGAGCAGTTCTTC
CASSSTRGEQFF
>TRBV30|TRBD1|TRBJ1-1|many
TGTGCCTGGAGCCGGGACAGAAGGAACACTGAAGCTTTCTTT
CAWSRDRRNTEAFF
>TRBV6-1|-|TRBJ1-5|few
TGTGCCAGCAGTGAATACGTGTATCAGCCCCAGCATTTT
CASSEYVYQPQHF
>TRBV28|TRBD1|TRBJ1-5|many
TGTGCCAGCAGTCCGATACAGGGGGCCGGGCCCCAGCATTTT
CASSPIQGAGPQHF
>TRBV20-1|TRBD2|TRBJ2-5|-
TGCAGTGCTAGAGGAGCGGGAGTGGAAACCCAGTACTTC
CSARGAGVETQYF
>TRBV2|TRBD1|TRBJ1-4|-
TGTGCCAGCAGTAGGACAGGGCCTCACGAAAAACTGTTTTTT
CASSRTGPHEKLFF
>TRBV12-3/TRBV12-4|-|TRBJ2-7|many
TGTGCCAGCAGCCCGCCTTATACCAGATCCTACGAGCAGTACTTC
CASSPPYTRSYEQYF
>TRBV2|-|TRBJ2-5|many
TGTGCCAGCACCCCTGGGTATAGAGAGACCCAGTACTTC
CASTPGYRETQYF
>TRBV7-8|TRBD1|TRBJ1-1|few
TGTGCCAGCAGCAGCAACAGGGGGATGAACACTGAAGCTTTCTTT
CASSSNRGMNTEAFF
>TRBV4-2|-|TRBJ2-2|-
TGTGCCAGCAGCCAAGATTTGCACGGGGAGCTGTTTTTT
CASSQDLHGELFF
>TRBV29-1|-|TRBJ1-1|many
TGCAGCGTTGGGCAAGTGAACACTGAAGCTTTCTTT
CSVGQVNTEAFF